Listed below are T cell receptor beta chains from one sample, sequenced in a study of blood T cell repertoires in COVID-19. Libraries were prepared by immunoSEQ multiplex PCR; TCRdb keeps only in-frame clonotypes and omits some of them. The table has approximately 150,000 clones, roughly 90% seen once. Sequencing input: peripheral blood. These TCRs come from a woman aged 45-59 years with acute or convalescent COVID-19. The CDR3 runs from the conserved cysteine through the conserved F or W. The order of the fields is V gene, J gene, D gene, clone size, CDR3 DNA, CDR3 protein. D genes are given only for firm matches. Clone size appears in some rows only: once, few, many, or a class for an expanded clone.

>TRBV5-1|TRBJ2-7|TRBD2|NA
TGCGCCAGCAGCGGGCTTCCGGGACTAGCGGGGATCACGGGCGACGAGCAGTACTTC
CASSGLPGLAGITGDEQYF
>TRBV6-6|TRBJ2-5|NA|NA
TGTGCCAGCAGCCCGGACTTGGCCCAAGAGACCCAGTACTTC
CASSPDLAQETQYF
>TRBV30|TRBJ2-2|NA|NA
TGTGCCTGGAGTACAGGGACCGGGGAGCTGTTTTTT
CAWSTGTGELFF
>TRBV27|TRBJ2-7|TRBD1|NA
TGTGCCAGCAGTTCCGGGACAGGGGACTACGAGCAGTACTTC
CASSSGTGDYEQYF
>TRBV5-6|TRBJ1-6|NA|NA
TGTGCCAGCAGCTTTCCAGGGGCGCATTCACCCCTCCACTTT
CASSFPGAHSPLHF
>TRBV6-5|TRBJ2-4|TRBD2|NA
TGTGCCACCGACCTTGGGGGGGGCAAAAACATTCAGTACTTC
CATDLGGGKNIQYF
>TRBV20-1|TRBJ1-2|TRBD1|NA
TGCAGTGCCGGACAGGGAGAAGGCTACACCTTC
CSAGQGEGYTF
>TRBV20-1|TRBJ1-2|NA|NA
TGCAGTGCTAGTCAGGCAGGGAACACGGCATATGGCTACACCTTC
CSASQAGNTAYGYTF
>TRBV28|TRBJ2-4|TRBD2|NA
TGTGCCAGCAGTGCCCTACTAGCGGGGGGGCTCCGCATTCAGTACTTC
CASSALLAGGLRIQYF
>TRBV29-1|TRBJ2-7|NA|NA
TGCAGCGTGCGGAACGCGGGCGAGCAGTACTTC
CSVRNAGEQYF
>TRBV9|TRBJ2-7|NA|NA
TGTGCCAGCAGCCCGTTGCAGGTGACTAGCTCCTACGAGCAGTACTTC
CASSPLQVTSSYEQYF
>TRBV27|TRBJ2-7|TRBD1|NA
TGTGCCAGCAGTGCCACAGGGGTCACCTACGAGCAGTACTTC
CASSATGVTYEQYF
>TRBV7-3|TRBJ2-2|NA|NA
TGTGCCAGCAGCTTAAACGTAGCGGCGAACACCGGGGAGCTGTTTTTT
CASSLNVAANTGELFF
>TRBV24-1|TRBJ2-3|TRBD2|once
TGTGCCACCAGTGATCCCCAGGGACTAGCCACAGATACGCAGTATTTT
CATSDPQGLATDTQYF
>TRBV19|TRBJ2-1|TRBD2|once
TGTGCCAGTAACCCCAGGGGAGCTAGCGGGAGAGGTTACAATGAGCAGTTCTTC
CASNPRGASGRGYNEQFF
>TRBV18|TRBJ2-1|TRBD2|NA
TGTGCCAGCTCACCATCCGGGGAGGGCTCCTACAATGAGCAGTTCTTC
CASSPSGEGSYNEQFF
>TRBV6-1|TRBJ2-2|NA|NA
TGTGCCAGCAGTGAAGCTGCGCGAGCGCGAACCGGGGAGCTGTTTTTT
CASSEAARARTGELFF
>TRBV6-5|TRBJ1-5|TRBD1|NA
TGTGCCAGCAGTACCAGGGGGCGGAATCAGCCCCAGCATTTT
CASSTRGRNQPQHF
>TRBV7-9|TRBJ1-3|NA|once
TGTGCCAGCAGCCCCTCGGGTAATCCTGGAAACACCATATATTTT
CASSPSGNPGNTIYF
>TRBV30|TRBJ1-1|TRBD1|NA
TGTGCCTGCCCCACCGGGACAGGGGGGGGAAAAGCTTTCTTT
CACPTGTGGGKAFF
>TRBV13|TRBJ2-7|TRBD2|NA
TGTGCCAGCAGCTTAGCCCTACCTAGCGGGAGTCATTCCTACGAGCAGTACTTC
CASSLALPSGSHSYEQYF
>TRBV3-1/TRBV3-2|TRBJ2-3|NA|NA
TGTGCCAGCAGCCAGCGGGACTCCGTGGGTACGCAGTATTTT
CASSQRDSVGTQYF
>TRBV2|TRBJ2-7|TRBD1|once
TGTGCCAGCAGTGAAGTAGTTTGGCAGGGGGACTACGAGCAGTACTTC
CASSEVVWQGDYEQYF
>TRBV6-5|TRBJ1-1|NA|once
TGTGCCAGCAGAAACGGGTTGAACACTGAAGCTTTCTTT
CASRNGLNTEAFF
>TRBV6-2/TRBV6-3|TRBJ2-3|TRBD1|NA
TGTGCCAGCAGTTACGGGGGAAGGGGGCCAGATACGCAGTATTTT
CASSYGGRGPDTQYF
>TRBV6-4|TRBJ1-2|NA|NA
TGTGCCAGCAGTGACTCGGGGATAGGGGGCTATGGCTACACCTTC
CASSDSGIGGYGYTF
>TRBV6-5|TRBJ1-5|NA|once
TGTGCCAGCAGTTGGGAGGGGGGGGATCAGCCCCAGCATTTT
CASSWEGGDQPQHF
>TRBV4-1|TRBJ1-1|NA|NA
TGCGCCAGCAGCTCTCAGGGGCTGAACACTGAAGCTTTCTTT
CASSSQGLNTEAFF
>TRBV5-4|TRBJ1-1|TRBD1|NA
TGTGCCAGCAGCCTGGACAGGGGGCCTACTGAAGCTTTCTTT
CASSLDRGPTEAFF
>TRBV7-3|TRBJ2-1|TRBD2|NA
TGTGCCAGCAGCTTACGTCGACTAGCGGGGGGAAGCTCCTACAATGAGCAGTTCTTC
CASSLRRLAGGSSYNEQFF
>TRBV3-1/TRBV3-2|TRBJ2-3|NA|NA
TGTGCCAGCAGCTACCCGGGACTTGGGGGCACAGATACGCAGTATTTT
CASSYPGLGGTDTQYF
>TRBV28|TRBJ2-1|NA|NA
TGTGCCAGCAGTTTATCTCGGGATCCTTTTAGGACAGAAAATAATGAGCAGTTCTTC
CASSLSRDPFRTENNEQFF
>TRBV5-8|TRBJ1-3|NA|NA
TGTGCCAGCAGCCTGAGAGGGCATTCTGGAAACACCATATATTTT
CASSLRGHSGNTIYF
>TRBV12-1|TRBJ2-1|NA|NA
TGTGCCAGCAGCCCGCGAGTAGAAGCCTACAATGAGCAGTTCTTC
CASSPRVEAYNEQFF
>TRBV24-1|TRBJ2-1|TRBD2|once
TGTGCCACCAGTGAGCCCGGGACTAGCGGGTCCTACAATGAGCAGTTCTTC
CATSEPGTSGSYNEQFF
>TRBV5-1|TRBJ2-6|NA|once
TGCGCCAGCAGCTTAGGGAGCTCTGGGGCCAACGTCCTGACTTTC
CASSLGSSGANVLTF
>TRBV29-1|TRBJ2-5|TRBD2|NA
TGCAGCGTTTGTCCCGGGACTAGCAAAGAGACCCAGTACTTC
CSVCPGTSKETQYF
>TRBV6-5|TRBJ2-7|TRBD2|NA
TGTGCCAGCGGGTCTTGGCGGGAGAAATACGAGCAGTACTTC
CASGSWREKYEQYF
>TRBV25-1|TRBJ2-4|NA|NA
TGTGCCAGCAGTGAATGGGGGGAAGCCAAAAACATTCAGTACTTC
CASSEWGEAKNIQYF
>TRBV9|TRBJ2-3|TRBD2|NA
TGTGCCAGCAGCGTCGGGACTAGCGGAGCCACAGATACGCAGTATTTT
CASSVGTSGATDTQYF
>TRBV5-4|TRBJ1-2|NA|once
TGTGCCAGCAGCTTAGGCGGGCAAAGATATGGCTACACCTTC
CASSLGGQRYGYTF
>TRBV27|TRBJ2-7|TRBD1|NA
TGTGCCAGCAGTTTATTAGGTACGGGACAGGGTCATTACGAGCAGTACTTC
CASSLLGTGQGHYEQYF
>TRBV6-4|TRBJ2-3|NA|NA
TGTGCCAGCAGTTCAGTCCTAGCTAACACAGATACGCAGTATTTT
CASSSVLANTDTQYF
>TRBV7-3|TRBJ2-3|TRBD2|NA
TGTGCCAGCAGCCCGGGGAGGGCTTATACGCAGTATTTT
CASSPGRAYTQYF
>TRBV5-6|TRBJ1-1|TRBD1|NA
TGTGCCAGCAGCTTGTGGGGGACAGGGGTTTGGCACATGAACACTGAAGCTTTCTTT
CASSLWGTGVWHMNTEAFF
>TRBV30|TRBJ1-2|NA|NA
TGTGCCTCGGGTGAGGAAGCTAACTATGGCTACACCTTC
CASGEEANYGYTF